One sample yielded the 7 T cell receptor beta chains listed below, sequenced in a study of PD-1 blockade in classical Hodgkin lymphoma. The assay was immunoSEQ multiplex PCR, and TCRdb's table has in-frame clones only and misses some. This repertoire shows about 26,000 clones, roughly 62% found once; its top ten account for around 11%. Brentuximab vedotin exposure varied, and every patient relapsed after autologous stem cell transplantation. Sequencing used peripheral blood mononuclear cells (PBMCs), obtained before the second cycle of nivolumab. The receptors shown here come from a human donor with classical Hodgkin lymphoma.

This clone was detected only a few times. This chain links TRBV7-2 with TRBJ2-2; maybe TRBD1 (5 bases). Trimming stripped 2 bases from V and 7 bases from J, with 20 bases between. The CDR3 is made up of 17 amino acids. Germline CDR1 and CDR2: SGHTA and FQGNSA. CDR3 residues: CASSLMRWQGSGGELFF. In DNA form, the CDR3 reads TGTGCCAGCAGCTTAATGAGGTGGCAGGGCTCGGGCGGGGAGCTGTTTTTT.

The chain uses TRBV6-1 and TRBJ2-7; no reliable D call. Trimming cost V 4 bases and J 0 bases, with 7 bases left between them. This CDR3 spans 13 amino acids. Germline CDR1 MNHNS, CDR2 SASEGT. CDR3 in DNA: TGTGCCAGCAGTGGTTGGAGCTCCTACGAGCAGTACTTC. It yields the protein CASSGWSSYEQYF.

V and J are TRBV7-2 and TRBJ2-7; tentatively, D is TRBD1 (6 bases). The CDR3 has 12 residues. V shed 5 bases and J shed 7 bases, with 12 bases lying between them. Germline V gene sequence: CDR1 SGHTA, CDR2 FQGNSA. CDR3 in amino acids: CASSVQGGEQYF. The CDR3 DNA sequence: TGTGCCAGCAGCGTACAGGGCGGGGAGCAGTACTTC.

The V gene is TRBV7-2, the J gene TRBJ2-1; D unresolved. Per germline, CDR1 SGHTA and CDR2 FQGNSA. V lost 4 bases, J lost 9 bases, and 13 bases lay in between. CDR3 length equals 13 residues. CDR3 residues: CASSSTKPAEQFF. CDR3 in DNA: TGTGCCAGCAGCTCCACTAAACCAGCTGAGCAGTTCTTC.

In regard to this clone: In the same sample, other DNA sequences code for this CDR3. The chain combines TRBV14 with TRBJ2-5, with unresolved D. Per the germline V gene, CDR1 is SGHDN and CDR2 is FVKESK. Deletions cut 1 base from V and 5 bases from J, with 2 bases between. The CDR3 spans 11 residues. As DNA, the CDR3 is TGTGCCAGCAGCCAAGCCGAGACCCAGTACTTC. This gives the protein CASSQAETQYF.

The V gene is TRBV28, the J gene TRBJ2-7, with a weak D call TRBD2 (6 bases). The germline CDR1 and CDR2 sequences are MDHEN and SYDVKM. V dropped 8 bases and J dropped 0 bases, with 14 bases sitting between them. The CDR3 has 14 residues. The CDR3 DNA reads TGTGCCAGCGGGGAAACCGGGGGCTCCTACGAGCAGTACTTC. As protein: CASGETGGSYEQYF.

The sample holds a few counts of this clone. The J gene is TRBJ1-4, the V gene TRBV29-1; maybe TRBD1 (6 bases). Germline V gives CDR1 SQVTM, CDR2 ANQGSEA. Trimming removed 4 bases at V and 0 bases at J, with 12 bases between. The CDR3 consists of 15 residues. In nucleotides, the CDR3 is TGCAGCGTTGGAAGGGGGTTCGCAACTAATGAAAAACTGTTTTTT. It specifies CSVGRGFATNEKLFF.